This T cell receptor (beta chain) was identified during a study of a mutant IDH1 vaccine in newly diagnosed glioma. Study-level information: Treatment recipients were roughly 62% male and about 40% female, and their mean age was roughly 40 years. Earlier care involved radiotherapy, temozolomide, or both, and the majority received both.

Findings and limits, study-wide: A vaccine-induced immune response developed in 93.3% of the patients.

The protocol was immunoSEQ multiplex PCR, while the TCRdb copy is restricted to in-frame clones and leaves out a portion. The sample contains 80,000 to 100,000 clones, roughly 82% of which appear only once. Indicated time point: baseline, week 1 (first vaccination visit). Treatment described: pre-vaccination baseline after standard-of-care therapy. Donors harbored newly found WHO grade 3 or 4 IDH1-mutant, ATRX-lost astrocytomas. V shed 5 bases and J shed 5 bases, with 18 bases lying between them. CDR3 length equals 15 residues. The germline V gene encodes CDR1 SEHNR and CDR2 FQNEAQ (reference sequence). Note on this clone: Its antigen is undetermined.

This chain links TRBV7-9 with TRBJ2-5; D is unclear. The TCR comes from a man aged 35 to 55 with glioma. Some clones in this sample may be carry-over from other donors' samples. The specimen was PBMCs, collected from a glioma patient treated with radiotherapy, temozolomide or both. CDR3 nucleotides: TGTGCCAGCAGCCCTGGCGTTATGATCATGGAGACCCAGTACTTC. As protein: CASSPGVMIMETQYF.